This T cell receptor beta chain emerged from a study of early T cells in non-severe SARS-CoV-2 infection. Individual cDNA molecules received unique molecular identifiers during library preparation. TCRdb reprocessed the 5' RACE reads via MiXCR and lists one record per CDR3 protein. Here the sample spans about 64,000 distinct CDR3 sequences, around an eighth being singletons. J lost 6 bases, V lost 2 bases, and 4 bases had no gene match. CDR3 length equals 15 residues. This clonotype was seen repeatedly, ten times or more. This TCR came from an adult who was a healthcare worker with PCR-confirmed SARS-CoV-2 infection or an uninfected control (not recorded which). The chain employs TRBV12-3 or TRBV12-4 and TRBJ2-1; 10 positions match TRBD2. The source was whole blood, collected at baseline. The DNA of the CDR3 is TGTGCCAGCAGTTTACCTAGCGGGGGACCCAATGAGCAGTTCTTC. It yields the protein CASSLPSGGPNEQFF.